The present T cell receptor (beta chain) was sequenced within a study of shared clonotypes between healthy human individuals. Across the study: The study used three CD4 naive, three CD4 memory, two CD8 naive and one CD8 memory plate per donor.

Investigators divided CD4+ cells into CD45RA+ naive and CD45RA-negative memory subsets. Clones were sequenced by immunoSEQ multiplex PCR, and TCRdb holds only the in-frame ones, with some missing. Of over 2 million clones detected, 85% to 95% appear once; the ten largest clones hold roughly 0.34%. The specimen sequenced was naive CD4+ T cells from PBMCs. Subset in this sample: CD45RA+ positively selected. The TCR comes from a man aged 18 to 35 in good health. Some clones in this sample may be carry-over from other donors' samples.

CDR3 amino acids: CASSLSGADSPLHF. CDR3 DNA sequence: TGTGCCAGCAGCTTATCAGGGGCTGATTCACCCCTCCACTTT. The chain employs TRBV7-9 and TRBJ1-6, with TRBD1 as a possible D gene (6 bases). The germline CDR1 and CDR2 sequences are SEHNR and FQNEAQ (reference sequence). V was shortened by 2 bases and J by 8 bases, with 10 bases between the two germline ends. This CDR3 has 14 residues.